This TCR beta chain came from a study of shared clonotypes between healthy human individuals (dated by TCRdb to 2020 to 2022). Concerning the study at large: The cohort comprised a couple of women and a few men aged 18 to 49 years. Per donor, three plates each were used for CD4 naive and CD4 memory, two for CD8 naive, and one for CD8 memory. Blood TCR repertoires of 5 or 6 healthy adults were deeply sequenced to estimate repertoire size and the extent of clonotype sharing between individuals. Different laboratories and diverse techniques were used to prepare libraries and sequence TCR repertoires, to increase sequencing depth and limit assay-specific biases. Leukapheresis yielded between about 0.94 and 9.5 billion PBMCs per donor. On the study overall, not on this receptor specifically: Sharing across several donors was observed for approximately 5% of naive CD4, 3% to 3.5% of naive CD8, roughly 2.4% of memory CD4, and around 0.4% of memory CD8 clonotypes. Sampling was limited to blood, and TCR repertoires in tissue likely differ from TCR repertoires in blood. Incomplete sequencing was indicated by rarefaction of sorted-subset datasets, despite the large sequencing depth. Pairwise subsampling indicated that sequencing depth was expected to affect the degree of clonotype sharing among donors. Compared with non-shared clonotypes, clonotypes shared by all four sorted-subset donors had higher generation probabilities. Because the study included only a small number of donors, the genetic and exposure-history diversity represented was limited. Naive subsets generally had larger estimated clonotype richness than memory subsets did.

Using the deep immunoSEQ assay, TCR CDR3 regions were amplified from genomic DNA by multiplex PCR. Extracted genomic DNA from each cell subset was distributed evenly across all wells of several immunoSEQ 96-well plates, and each plate was treated as a replicate. For sorted subsets, approximately 190 ng of genomic DNA, equivalent to some 30,000 T cell genomes, went into each replicate PCR. Purified libraries were quantified with a Qubit 3.0 fluorometer, sized on a Bioanalyzer 2100, and re-quantified with the KAPA Library Quantification kit. Every immunoSEQ 96-well plate was sequenced on a separate single-read 150-cycle Illumina NextSeq 550 flow cell. From the authors' description of their analysis: Because only junctional sequences without quality scores were contained in the immunoSEQ output, filtering matching that applied to full-length reads could not be performed. To assign V/J genes and CDR3, sequences were annotated using PyIR, a Python wrapper for IgBLAST v1.9, with IMGT germline references. Reads were filtered out if the reads had weak V/J assignments (E-value above 1e-6), no CDR3, stop codons, out-of-frame junctions, or ambiguous translated residues. V3J clonotypes were defined as sequences sharing the same inferred V gene, J gene, and CDR3 amino acid sequence. Percentage overlap between repertoires was computed as shared unique clonotypes divided by the size of the smaller repertoire. Repertoire richness was assessed with RTK rarefaction, the Chao1 estimator, and Recon v2.1 estimates of unobserved clonotypes. Generation probabilities were computed with OLGA for all TCRbeta clonotypes obtained by the gDNA method from four donors. Sourced from immuneACCESS, this table was stored by TCRdb with only in-frame sequences that have V and J called. A share of the clones is absent; for the studies checked, an unresolved V gene accounts for under half, and the remainder has no known explanation. V and J calls and clone size come straight from that table; D and trimming were deduced from the DNA. Across this sample there are about 1.9 million clones, with roughly 95% seen only once. The ten largest clones represent around 1.7% of the sample.

V has 7 bases trimmed and J has 6 bases trimmed; junction bases matching no gene number 7. CDR1 and CDR2, looked up from the germline V gene (reference sequence), are LNHDA and SQIVND. The cysteine opens and the phenylalanine closes a CDR3 of 13 amino acids. The entry retains the CDR3 DNA only, 39 bases that are in frame from base 1. With respect to this clone: The specificity of this receptor is unknown. No base quality values were provided; no much bigger clone lies one nucleotide off.

CD8 naive samples consisted of CD45RO-negative cells that were positively selected for CCR7, yielding a CD45RA+CCR7+ population without TemRA cells. The donors were healthy, HIV-negative adults who had no recently reported acute infections or vaccinations. Only Caucasian adults living in Nashville, Tennessee, USA were represented among the donors. Blood was collected by leukapheresis, and PBMCs were isolated by Ficoll-Histopaque density gradient centrifugation and then cryopreserved in liquid nitrogen vapor phase. Analytical flow cytometry was used to check the purity and quantity of every magnetically sorted T cell population. From each sorted fraction, genomic DNA was isolated and quantified by UV absorbance on a Nanodrop 2000c.

The origin of this receptor is a man between 18 and 29 years old in good health. Some clones in this sample may be carry-over from other donors' samples. Source material: naive CD8+ T cells from PBMCs. The cell subset or site label here, explained by the study, means: CD45RA+CCR7+. The sequence is built from TRBV19 and TRBJ2-7; 9 central nucleotides agree with TRBD1. This receptor has the CDR3 CASTGTGYGEQYF. The nucleotide sequence reads as follows: TGTGCCAGTACCGGGACAGGGTACGGCGAGCAGTACTTC.